These T cell receptor beta chains were read from a single sample in a study of technical replicates of blood from four donors. Sequencing used immunoSEQ multiplex PCR; TCRdb keeps in-frame clones, though not all of them. The repertoire includes about 75,000 clones, roughly 89% of them detected once, and less than 0.4% sits in the top ten. The sequenced sample consisted of T cells isolated from PBMCs. These TCRs come from a human donor in good health. Some clones in this sample may be carry-over from other donors' samples. Both conserved end residues are part of each CDR3. A D gene is named only where the DNA matches it firmly. Not all rows give a size; the values are once, few, many and, for expanded clones, a class.

D gene: -
clone size: -
J gene: TRBJ1-1
V gene: TRBV11-2
CDR3 protein: CASSFRQNTEAFF
CDR3 DNA: TGTGCCAGCAGCTTTCGACAGAACACTGAAGCTTTCTTT

D gene: TRBD1
clone size: -
J gene: TRBJ1-6
V gene: TRBV9
CDR3 protein: CASSEGQGTGSPLHF
CDR3 DNA: TGTGCCAGCAGCGAAGGACAGGGGACTGGCTCACCCCTCCACTTT

D gene: TRBD1
clone size: -
J gene: TRBJ2-2
V gene: TRBV7-3
CDR3 protein: CASSLNKGQGVNTGELFF
CDR3 DNA: TGTGCCAGCAGCTTAAATAAGGGACAGGGGGTGAACACCGGGGAGCTGTTTTTT

D gene: -
clone size: -
J gene: TRBJ2-7
V gene: TRBV4-2
CDR3 protein: CASSQDLGTNTYEQYF
CDR3 DNA: TGTGCCAGCAGCCAAGATCTAGGGACAAACACCTACGAGCAGTACTTC

D gene: TRBD1
clone size: -
J gene: TRBJ2-1
V gene: TRBV27
CDR3 protein: CASKRSGQGGNNEQFF
CDR3 DNA: TGTGCCAGCAAACGCTCGGGACAGGGGGGAAACAATGAGCAGTTCTTC

D gene: -
clone size: once
J gene: TRBJ2-3
V gene: TRBV6-5
CDR3 protein: CASSQLGKDTQYF
CDR3 DNA: TGTGCCAGCAGTCAACTAGGGAAAGATACGCAGTATTTT

D gene: -
clone size: -
J gene: TRBJ2-1
V gene: TRBV5-1
CDR3 protein: CASSLALRSSYNEQFF
CDR3 DNA: TGCGCCAGCAGCTTGGCCTTGCGGAGCTCCTACAATGAGCAGTTCTTC

D gene: TRBD2
clone size: -
J gene: TRBJ2-3
V gene: TRBV6-5
CDR3 protein: CASSYSIAGGTDTQYF
CDR3 DNA: TGTGCCAGCAGTTACTCGATTGCGGGGGGGACAGATACGCAGTATTTT

D gene: -
clone size: -
J gene: TRBJ2-1
V gene: TRBV6-1
CDR3 protein: CASSVTGVVVEQFF
CDR3 DNA: TGTGCCAGCAGTGTAACGGGAGTGGTGGTGGAGCAGTTCTTC

D gene: -
clone size: -
J gene: TRBJ1-5
V gene: TRBV19
CDR3 protein: CASSIGGRGYSNQPQHF
CDR3 DNA: TGTGCCAGTAGTATCGGGGGGCGCGGGTATAGCAATCAGCCCCAGCATTTT

D gene: TRBD1
clone size: -
J gene: TRBJ1-3
V gene: TRBV9
CDR3 protein: CASSASPGQGVSGNTIYF
CDR3 DNA: TGTGCCAGCAGCGCCTCCCCGGGACAGGGGGTATCCGGAAACACCATATATTTT

D gene: TRBD2
clone size: -
J gene: TRBJ2-7
V gene: TRBV19
CDR3 protein: CASSIRGGDEQYF
CDR3 DNA: TGTGCCAGTAGTATACGGGGGGGAGACGAGCAGTACTTC

D gene: -
clone size: -
J gene: TRBJ1-4
V gene: TRBV5-1
CDR3 protein: CASSLEGPNEKLFF
CDR3 DNA: TGCGCCAGCAGCTTGGAGGGGCCTAATGAAAAACTGTTTTTT

D gene: TRBD2
clone size: once
J gene: TRBJ2-3
V gene: TRBV4-2
CDR3 protein: CASSQDWGLAADTQYF
CDR3 DNA: TGTGCCAGCAGCCAAGATTGGGGACTAGCGGCAGATACGCAGTATTTT

D gene: -
clone size: -
J gene: TRBJ2-3
V gene: TRBV5-1
CDR3 protein: CASSLITGTDTQYF
CDR3 DNA: TGCGCCAGCAGCCTAATAACAGGCACAGATACGCAGTATTTT

D gene: -
clone size: -
J gene: TRBJ2-7
V gene: TRBV6-1
CDR3 protein: CASSVFYEQYF
CDR3 DNA: TGTGCCAGCAGTGTCTTCTACGAGCAGTACTTC

D gene: TRBD1
clone size: -
J gene: TRBJ1-5
V gene: TRBV28
CDR3 protein: CASRGQGIGNQPQHF
CDR3 DNA: TGTGCCAGCAGGGGACAGGGGATAGGGAATCAGCCCCAGCATTTT

D gene: TRBD2
clone size: -
J gene: TRBJ2-1
V gene: TRBV13
CDR3 protein: CASSRLLPGLAGNTGDEQFF
CDR3 DNA: TGTGCCAGCAGCCGCCTGTTACCGGGACTAGCGGGAAACACGGGGGATGAGCAGTTCTTC

D gene: TRBD1
clone size: -
J gene: TRBJ1-1
V gene: TRBV25-1
CDR3 protein: CASSYPGQGRTEAFF
CDR3 DNA: TGTGCCAGCAGTTATCCGGGACAGGGAAGGACTGAAGCTTTCTTT

D gene: TRBD2
clone size: -
J gene: TRBJ2-3
V gene: TRBV6-1
CDR3 protein: CASSTTSESTDTQYF
CDR3 DNA: TGTGCCAGCTCTACCACTAGCGAGAGCACAGATACGCAGTATTTT

D gene: -
clone size: few
J gene: TRBJ1-1
V gene: TRBV2
CDR3 protein: CASNGREDTEAFF
CDR3 DNA: TGTGCCAGCAACGGAAGGGAGGACACTGAAGCTTTCTTT

D gene: -
clone size: -
J gene: TRBJ1-1
V gene: TRBV9
CDR3 protein: CASSVVADTEAFF
CDR3 DNA: TGTGCCAGCAGCGTAGTGGCAGACACTGAAGCTTTCTTT

D gene: TRBD1
clone size: -
J gene: TRBJ1-2
V gene: TRBV20-1
CDR3 protein: CSAWTGNGYTF
CDR3 DNA: TGCAGTGCTTGGACAGGGAATGGCTACACCTTC

D gene: -
clone size: -
J gene: TRBJ2-3
V gene: TRBV7-9
CDR3 protein: CASSHERVSTDTQYF
CDR3 DNA: TGTGCCAGCAGCCATGAGAGAGTCTCCACAGATACGCAGTATTTT

D gene: -
clone size: -
J gene: TRBJ2-5
V gene: TRBV5-1
CDR3 protein: CASSLAPGQGALLGTQYF
CDR3 DNA: TGCGCCAGCAGCTTGGCTCCGGGACAAGGGGCGTTGCTTGGGACCCAGTACTTC

D gene: -
clone size: -
J gene: TRBJ2-1
V gene: TRBV11-1
CDR3 protein: CASSLALARGNEQFF
CDR3 DNA: TGTGCCAGCAGCTTAGCACTAGCGAGGGGGAATGAGCAGTTCTTC

D gene: -
clone size: -
J gene: TRBJ1-5
V gene: TRBV27
CDR3 protein: CASSPYGPGDQPQHF
CDR3 DNA: TGTGCCAGCAGTCCCTATGGACCGGGAGATCAGCCCCAGCATTTT

D gene: TRBD1
clone size: -
J gene: TRBJ2-2
V gene: TRBV10-3
CDR3 protein: CAIAGAGGTGELFF
CDR3 DNA: TGTGCCATCGCCGGGGCAGGGGGCACCGGGGAGCTGTTTTTT

D gene: TRBD2
clone size: -
J gene: TRBJ2-3
V gene: TRBV4-2
CDR3 protein: CASSQDLTSGNVKRTDTQYF
CDR3 DNA: TGTGCCAGCAGCCAAGATCTGACTAGCGGGAATGTTAAACGCACAGATACGCAGTATTTT

D gene: -
clone size: -
J gene: TRBJ1-3
V gene: TRBV5-4
CDR3 protein: CASSLGGDRGNTIYF
CDR3 DNA: TGTGCCAGCAGCTTGGGAGGAGACAGGGGAAACACCATATATTTT

D gene: TRBD1
clone size: -
J gene: TRBJ2-5
V gene: TRBV6-6
CDR3 protein: CASSYSRTGQETQYF
CDR3 DNA: TGTGCCAGCAGTTACTCCAGGACAGGGCAAGAGACCCAGTACTTC

D gene: -
clone size: -
J gene: TRBJ1-1
V gene: TRBV2
CDR3 protein: CASSGWTQNTEAFF
CDR3 DNA: TGTGCCAGCAGTGGGTGGACACAGAACACTGAAGCTTTCTTT

D gene: -
clone size: -
J gene: TRBJ2-1
V gene: TRBV2
CDR3 protein: CASSAGYNEQFF
CDR3 DNA: TGTGCCAGCAGTGCGGGTTACAATGAGCAGTTCTTC

D gene: TRBD2
clone size: once
J gene: TRBJ2-1
V gene: TRBV5-4
CDR3 protein: CASSSGLANEQFF
CDR3 DNA: TGTGCCAGCAGCTCCGGACTAGCAAATGAGCAGTTCTTC

D gene: TRBD1
clone size: -
J gene: TRBJ2-7
V gene: TRBV10-3
CDR3 protein: CAIMDRASEEQYF
CDR3 DNA: TGTGCCATCATGGACAGGGCCTCTGAGGAGCAGTACTTC

D gene: TRBD1
clone size: once
J gene: TRBJ2-3
V gene: TRBV6-5
CDR3 protein: CASSLDRATDTQYF
CDR3 DNA: TGTGCCAGCAGCTTGGACAGGGCCACAGATACGCAGTATTTT

D gene: -
clone size: -
J gene: TRBJ2-3
V gene: TRBV5-6
CDR3 protein: CASTRPGADNTDTQYF
CDR3 DNA: TGTGCCAGCACCCGTCCCGGAGCGGATAACACAGATACGCAGTATTTT